The 21 T cell receptor beta chains reported below all come from one sample, sequenced in a study of vaccination effects on CD4 cells after COVID-19. Repertoires were generated with immunoSEQ multiplex PCR, while TCRdb's copy carries only in-frame clones and drops some. Of roughly 73,000 clones listed, 65% to 75% are singletons. The antigens these receptors bind are not known. Pools of viral peptides were used by the ViraFEST assay to expand antigen-specific CD4+ T cells ahead of sequencing. Following a 10-day culture, CD4+ T cells were purified. The infection with SARS-CoV-2 (confirmed by PCR) occurred in this person between March and December 2020. Here the sequenced sample was CD4+ T cells from PBMCs cultured with HIV peptides, taken before COVID-19 vaccination. Indicated subset: HIV-1 Nef peptide pool negative control/reference culture. The receptors were sampled from a human donor who had a prior SARS-CoV-2 infection.

V and J are TRBV25-1 and TRBJ1-3, with D possibly matching TRBD1 (6 bases). Trimming removed 5 bases from V and 4 bases from J, with 15 bases in between. The CDR3 loop spans 15 amino acids. Germline V gene lookup returns CDR1 MGHDK and CDR2 SYGVNS. The CDR3 nucleotides are TGTGCCAGCAGTTTATCAGGGGCGCTCGGAAACACCATATATTTT. It is translated as CASSLSGALGNTIYF.

This clone was seen only once. The V and J genes are TRBV29-1 and TRBJ1-4; D is perhaps TRBD1 (5 bases). This CDR3 spans 13 amino acids. V was pared by 7 bases and J by 7 bases, with 16 bases between. Germline CDR1 reads SQVTM; CDR2 reads ANQGSEA. DNA of the CDR3: TGCAGCGGTGCCCCGGGACCAGGTGAAAAACTGTTTTTT. Encoded protein: CSGAPGPGEKLFF.

The chain has TRBV4-2 and TRBJ2-7; tentatively, D is TRBD1 (6 bases). Germline V lookup: CDR1 LGHNA, CDR2 YNFKEQ. The CDR3 spans 14 residues. V gave up 0 bases and J gave up 3 bases, with 9 bases separating them. The CDR3 bases are TGTGCCAGCAGCCAAGAAAGGGGGAGCTACGAGCAGTACTTC. Protein sequence: CASSQERGSYEQYF.

DNA of the CDR3: TGTGCCAGCAGCTCCGCGGGGGGCTCTCACACCGGGGAGCTGTTTTTT. Protein: CASSSAGGSHTGELFF. The chain recombines TRBV5-4 with TRBJ2-2; 8 nucleotides align to TRBD2. The CDR3 spans 16 residues. Per the germline V gene, CDR1 is SGHNT and CDR2 is YYREEE (reference sequence). V shed 3 bases, J shed 3 bases, and the junction held 7 bases outside the gene matches.

The V gene is TRBV7-9, the J gene TRBJ2-3, with a weak D call TRBD2 (6 bases). In germline, CDR1 is SEHNR, CDR2 FQNEAQ (reference sequence). V lost 3 bases, J lost 0 bases, and 10 bases lay in between. The CDR3 is 15 residues long. The DNA of the CDR3 is TGTGCCAGCAGCTTTGGCGGGGTAAGCACAGATACGCAGTATTTT. The encoded protein is CASSFGGVSTDTQYF. The whole variable domain, filled in from reference TRBV7-9 and TRBJ2-3, reads DTGVSQNPRHKITKRGQNVTFRCDPISEHNRLYWYRQTLGQGPEFLTYFQNEAQLEKSRLLSDRFSAERPKGSFSTLEIQRTEQGDSAMYLCASSFGGVSTDTQYFGPGTRLTVL.

V and J are TRBV27 and TRBJ1-1; D remains unclear. This CDR3 has 16 residues. Germline V gene data show CDR1 as MNHEY and CDR2 as SMNVEV (reference sequence). V lost 4 bases to trimming and J lost 4 bases, with 19 bases between them. CDR3 loop: CASSSRQARAATEAFF. As DNA, the CDR3 is TGTGCCAGCAGTTCCCGCCAGGCCCGGGCCGCCACTGAAGCTTTCTTT.

V gene TRBV18 combines with J gene TRBJ2-5; no firm D call. V was pared by 4 bases and J by 2 bases, with 5 bases between. The CDR3 runs to 12 residues. The germline V gene has CDR1 KGHSH and CDR2 LQKENI. The CDR3 DNA sequence: TGTGCCAGCTCACGCCTTCAAGAGACCCAGTACTTC. Translation: CASSRLQETQYF.

V is TRBV18 and J is TRBJ1-1; D call uncertain. CDR1 KGHSH and CDR2 LQKENI come from the germline V gene. V was pared by 3 bases and J by 1 base, with 6 bases between. The CDR3 has 13 amino acids. The CDR3 bases are TGTGCCAGCTCACCGACAACGAACACTGAAGCTTTCTTT. Its protein product is CASSPTTNTEAFF.

The chain joins TRBV5-1 to TRBJ1-2; maybe TRBD1 (6 bases). The CDR3 sequence is 16 residues long. The V gene lost 4 bases and the J gene lost 0 bases, with 16 bases spanning the gap. Germline-derived CDR1 and CDR2 are SGHRS and YFSETQ. The CDR3 region has the DNA TGCGCCAGCAGCCCAGCGGGGGGCGCGACTAACTATGGCTACACCTTC. Amino acid sequence: CASSPAGGATNYGYTF. Combining the CDR3 with reference TRBV5-1 and TRBJ1-2 gives the whole variable domain KAGVTQTPRYLIKTRGQQVTLSCSPISGHRSVSWYQQTPGQGLQFLFEYFSETQRNKGNFPGRFSGRQFSNSRSEMNVSTLELGDSALYLCASSPAGGATNYGYTFGSGTRLTVV.

This clone was seen a handful of times. The chain employs TRBV2 and TRBJ2-1; 9 bases are shared with TRBD1. The CDR3 totals 13 residues. The trim removed 4 bases at V and 12 bases at J, leaving 7 bases unmatched. The germline V gene has CDR1 SNHLY and CDR2 FYNNEI. The DNA for the CDR3 is TGTGCCAGCAGTGGGGACAGGGCCCGGGGGCAGTTCTTC. It is translated as CASSGDRARGQFF.

The CDR3 protein is CASSLASSGKETQYF. CDR3 DNA sequence: TGTGCCAGCAGCTTAGCTTCTAGCGGAAAAGAGACCCAGTACTTC. The V call is TRBV7-6, the J call TRBJ2-5; 7 bases are shared with TRBD2. Trimming took 0 bases from V and 3 from J; bases not matched to a gene: 4. There are 15 residues in the CDR3. Germline CDR1 reads SGHVS; CDR2 reads FNYEAQ. The variable domain in full, with the rest retrieved from reference TRBV7-6 and TRBJ2-5, is GAGVSQSPRYKVTKRGQDVALRCDPISGHVSLYWYRQALGQGPEFLTYFNYEAQQDKSGLPNDRFSAERPEGSISTLTIQRTEQRDSAMYRCASSLASSGKETQYFGPGTRLLVL.

The J gene is TRBJ1-2, the V gene TRBV28; D is possibly TRBD1 (5 bases). The CDR3 totals 17 residues. CDR1 and CDR2 from the germline V gene are MDHEN and SYDVKM. V was pared by 7 bases and J by 8 bases, with 29 bases between. CDR3 loop: CASIKWGGSGRMSGYTF. The CDR3 region has the DNA TGTGCCAGCATCAAATGGGGGGGGAGCGGGCGTATGAGCGGCTACACCTTC.

The genes are TRBV19 and TRBJ1-6; D gene ambiguous. The ends were cut back, 0 bases at V and 10 bases at J, with 10 bases in the middle. Germline V gives CDR1 LNHDA, CDR2 SQIVND (reference sequence). The CDR3 totals 14 residues. Here the CDR3 reads CASSIDRGWSPLHF. The CDR3, as DNA: TGTGCCAGTAGTATAGATCGGGGTTGGTCACCCCTCCACTTT.

The V call is TRBV5-1, the J call TRBJ2-1, with D perhaps matching TRBD1 (5 bases). V was clipped by 4 bases and J by 8 bases, with 16 bases between them. Germline-derived CDR1 and CDR2 are SGHRS and YFSETQ. CDR3 length: 14 residues. CDR3 nucleotide sequence: TGCGCCAGCAGCCTAACGTGGGGCCCGGATGAGCAGTTCTTC. Residues: CASSLTWGPDEQFF. Full variable domain (missing parts from reference TRBV5-1 and TRBJ2-1): KAGVTQTPRYLIKTRGQQVTLSCSPISGHRSVSWYQQTPGQGLQFLFEYFSETQRNKGNFPGRFSGRQFSNSRSEMNVSTLELGDSALYLCASSLTWGPDEQFFGPGTRLTVL.

The chain is built from TRBV5-6 and TRBJ2-5, with 7 bases fitting TRBD2. There are 14 residues in the CDR3. Per germline, CDR1 SGHDT and CDR2 YYEEEE. Trimming cost V 0 bases and J 3 bases; bases outside gene matches: 2. This CDR3 is CASSLGTREETQYF. The DNA of the CDR3 is TGTGCCAGCAGCTTGGGGACTAGAGAAGAGACCCAGTACTTC.

The rearrangement joins TRBV5-4 to TRBJ1-2, with D unresolved. This CDR3 contains 12 residues. Trimming shortened V by 5 bases and J by 1 base, and 6 bases separated the two germline ends. CDR1 SGHNT and CDR2 YYREEE come from the germline V gene (reference sequence). CDR3 DNA: TGTGCCAGCAGGGCTTTTAACTATGGCTACACCTTC. Amino acids: CASRAFNYGYTF.

This clone is termed medium-sized. This chain uses TRBV9 with TRBJ2-5, with TRBD2 matching over 8 bases. After removal of 0 bases from V and 4 bases from J, the junction contained 8 bases not matched to a gene. The CDR3 has 16 amino acids. Germline V lookup: CDR1 SGDLS, CDR2 YYNGEE. The CDR3 bases are TGTGCCAGCAGCGTAGCTGACGGGGGGGCCGCAGAGACCCAGTACTTC. Protein sequence: CASSVADGGAAETQYF.

Only a few counts were recorded for this clone. The chain uses TRBV29-1 and TRBJ2-1; 8 bases are shared with TRBD1. Germline assignment: CDR1 SQVTM and CDR2 ANQGSEA. Trimming at V came to 1 base and at J to 2 bases, leaving 1 base not matched to a gene. The CDR3 has 14 residues. The CDR3 region is CSVEVGQAYNEQFF. The CDR3, as DNA: TGCAGCGTTGAAGTGGGACAGGCCTACAATGAGCAGTTCTTC.

In this sample, this clone turned up once. The V and J genes are TRBV7-9 and TRBJ2-5; D not resolved. The CDR3 has 14 residues. V shed 3 bases and J shed 5 bases, with 13 bases lying between them. Germline V gene lookup returns CDR1 SEHNR and CDR2 FQNEAQ (reference sequence). In DNA form, the CDR3 reads TGTGCCAGCAGCTTGTCCGTGACACGGGAGACCCAGTACTTC. It codes for CASSLSVTRETQYF.

This clone was detected a few times. The V gene is TRBV5-6, the J gene TRBJ2-2; maybe TRBD2 (6 bases). With 0 bases removed from V and 4 bases from J, the gap between germline ends came to 13 bases. The CDR3 length is 16 residues. CDR1 and CDR2 (germline): SGHDT, YYEEEE. The CDR3 protein is CASSLEGDLGTGELFF. The DNA for the CDR3 is TGTGCCAGCAGCTTGGAAGGGGACTTGGGCACCGGGGAGCTGTTTTTT.

This chain uses TRBV18 with TRBJ2-7, with D tentatively TRBD1 (6 bases). Trimming removed 3 bases at V and 2 bases at J, with 11 bases between. CDR3 size: 14 residues. Germline V gene data show CDR1 as KGHSH and CDR2 as LQKENI. The CDR3 is CASSPIDRTYEQYF. CDR3 in DNA: TGTGCCAGCTCACCTATCGACAGGACCTACGAGCAGTACTTC.